These T cell receptor beta chains were read from a single sample in a study of Tregs in tolerant kidney transplant recipients. Profiling relied on immunoSEQ multiplex PCR, and the TCRdb table lists in-frame clones only, not all of them. The sample has some 56,000 clones, 90% to 95% seen once; the top ten hold 13% to 15%. Sample: CD8+ T cells from blood (PBMCs), taken 24 months after the transplant. The source is a human patient who received a combined kidney and bone marrow transplant. Certain T cells may be donor cells from the graft. The CDR3 runs from the conserved cysteine through the conserved F or W. The D gene is left open where the match is weak. Rows give clone size only sometimes, using once, few, many, or a class for an expanded clone.

once,TRBV6-5,TRBD1,TRBJ2-5,TGTGCCAGCAGTTACACGGGACAGGGGCAAGAGACCCAGTACTTC,CASSYTGQGQETQYF
-,TRBV27,-,TRBJ2-7,TGTGCCAGCAGCCCAGGGATAAGGTCCTACGAGCAGTACTTC,CASSPGIRSYEQYF
once,TRBV5-6,-,TRBJ1-2,TGTGCCAGCAGCTTGGGTGGGCCAGATGGCTACACCTTC,CASSLGGPDGYTF
-,TRBV7-2,TRBD1,TRBJ1-2,TGTGCCAGCAGCTTAGCCGGCAGGGGGCGGGGCTACACCTTC,CASSLAGRGRGYTF
-,TRBV7-8,-,TRBJ2-5,TGTGCCAGCAGCTTAGATCCCGGACTCCTAAGAGAGACCCAGTACTTC,CASSLDPGLLRETQYF
few,TRBV2,-,TRBJ1-3,TGTGCCAGCAGTGAAGCAGGGGCTGGAAACACCATATATTTT,CASSEAGAGNTIYF
-,TRBV5-1,-,TRBJ2-1,TGCGCCAGCAGCTACCGGGACAATGAGCAGTTCTTC,CASSYRDNEQFF
-,TRBV5-6,-,TRBJ2-5,TGTGCCGGCAGCTGGGGAGGGGGGGAGACCCAGTACTTC,CAGSWGGGETQYF
-,TRBV27,TRBD2,TRBJ2-7,TGTGCCAGCAGTCTTGCGGTACCGGGACTAGCTTACCACGAGCAGTACTTC,CASSLAVPGLAYHEQYF
-,TRBV27,TRBD2,TRBJ2-1,TGTGCCAGCAGTACACGGACTAGCGGAAACAATGAGCAGTTCTTC,CASSTRTSGNNEQFF
-,TRBV7-9,TRBD1,TRBJ1-2,TGTGCCAGCAGCTTAGCCGCAGGGGGAGCCTATGGCTACACCTTC,CASSLAAGGAYGYTF
-,TRBV28,-,TRBJ1-2,TGTGCCAGCAGTTTAGAGGGCGGCTATGGCTACACCTTC,CASSLEGGYGYTF
-,TRBV4-1,TRBD2,TRBJ2-7,TGCGCCAGCAGCCAAGGACTAGCGAGTGAGCAGTACTTC,CASSQGLASEQYF
once,TRBV19,-,TRBJ1-1,TGTGCCAGTATACAGGGATACACTGAAGCTTTCTTT,CASIQGYTEAFF
-,TRBV27,TRBD2,TRBJ2-1,TGTGCCAGCAGTGAAACTAGCGGGGGTTTCTATGAGCAGTTCTTC,CASSETSGGFYEQFF
few,TRBV7-9,-,TRBJ2-1,TGTGCCAGCAGCCGTACAGGGGAGCAGTTCTTC,CASSRTGEQFF
-,TRBV6-1,-,TRBJ1-5,TGTGCCAGCAGTGTCAGGGTGGGGCGCAATCAGCCCCAGCATTTT,CASSVRVGRNQPQHF
-,TRBV7-2,TRBD2,TRBJ2-1,TGTGCCAGCAGCTTATCGTCGGGGGGGAGTGAGCAGTTCTTC,CASSLSSGGSEQFF
few,TRBV19,TRBD2,TRBJ2-2,TGTGCCAGTAGTATTAGCGGGGGGTACACCGGGGAGCTGTTTTTT,CASSISGGYTGELFF
-,TRBV5-5,-,TRBJ2-7,TGTGCCAGCAGCTTGGACATAACCTACGAGCAGTACTTC,CASSLDITYEQYF
-,TRBV7-9,-,TRBJ1-2,TGTGCCAGCAGCATATGGACTCAGGAGCATAACTATGGCTACACCTTC,CASSIWTQEHNYGYTF
-,TRBV9,-,TRBJ2-5,TGTGCCAGCAACACGGGGAGAGGCGAGACCCAGTACTTC,CASNTGRGETQYF
-,TRBV30,TRBD2,TRBJ2-1,TGTGCCTGGAGAGGTCTAGCGGGGTATGAGCAGTTCTTC,CAWRGLAGYEQFF
-,TRBV10-3,TRBD1,TRBJ2-7,TGTGCCATAGGAGACGTCCGGGACAGCGGTTACTACGAGCAGTACTTC,CAIGDVRDSGYYEQYF
once,TRBV7-8,TRBD2,TRBJ2-3,TGTGCCAGCAGCCCGGGACTAGCGGGACTCACAGATACGCAGTATTTT,CASSPGLAGLTDTQYF
-,TRBV7-2,TRBD2,TRBJ2-5,TGTGCCAGCAGCTTAGCGACACTAGCGGGAGTCGGTGAGACCCAGTACTTC,CASSLATLAGVGETQYF
-,TRBV27,-,TRBJ2-7,TGTGCCAGCAGTTTACGTCCACTAGGGTACGAGCAGTACTTC,CASSLRPLGYEQYF
-,TRBV7-9,-,TRBJ2-1,TGTGCCAGCAGCCCCGGTGCCATAACCTACAATGAGCAGTTCTTC,CASSPGAITYNEQFF
-,TRBV12-5,-,TRBJ2-1,TGTGCTAGTGGTTTGGCGATTTGGGCTAGCGAGGACAATGAGCAGTTCTTC,CASGLAIWASEDNEQFF
-,TRBV27,TRBD1,TRBJ2-4,TGTGCCAGCAGTCCCCAGGGGCAGGGGGTTATGGGATGGAACATTCAGTACTTC,CASSPQGQGVMGWNIQYF
-,TRBV4-3,-,TRBJ2-5,TGCGCCAGCAGCCAAGGAACAGGGTCCCAAGAGACCCAGTACTTC,CASSQGTGSQETQYF
-,TRBV29-1,TRBD2,TRBJ2-1,TGCAGCGTTGAAGATCCGGGACTAGCGGGGTTCTATGAGCAGTTCTTC,CSVEDPGLAGFYEQFF
few,TRBV19,-,TRBJ1-1,TGTGCCAGTAGTATAGATCACGAGCGAGGACAGAACACTGAAGCTTTCTTT,CASSIDHERGQNTEAFF
-,TRBV18,-,TRBJ2-3,TGTGCCAGCTCACCTCTGGATACGCAGTATTTT,CASSPLDTQYF
-,TRBV27,TRBD2,TRBJ2-1,TGTGCCAGCAGTCCCGGGGGGAATGAGCAGTTCTTC,CASSPGGNEQFF
-,TRBV28,TRBD1,TRBJ2-7,TGTGCCAGCAGTTTTGGGACAGAGCCTCCTCCCGAGCAGTACTTC,CASSFGTEPPPEQYF
-,TRBV9,-,TRBJ2-1,TGTGCCAGCAGCCCCCCGAGCGGGCCTACCTACAATGAGCAGTTCTTC,CASSPPSGPTYNEQFF
-,TRBV2,-,TRBJ2-1,TGTGCCAGCAGTGGGTTCCGAGCGGGCTCCTACAATGAGCAGTTCTTC,CASSGFRAGSYNEQFF
-,TRBV5-4,-,TRBJ2-7,TGTGCCAGCAGCTGGACACCTTCCTACGAGCAGTACTTC,CASSWTPSYEQYF
-,TRBV4-3,TRBD1,TRBJ2-7,TGCGCCAGCAGCTCCGGGACAGGGGGCTTGTACGAGCAGTACTTC,CASSSGTGGLYEQYF
-,TRBV5-6,-,TRBJ2-7,TGTGCCAGCAGCTTGGCCGGACAAGAGCAGTACTTC,CASSLAGQEQYF
once,TRBV5-1,TRBD2,TRBJ2-1,TGCGCCAGCAGCTTGGGACTAGCGGGAGCTTACAATGAGCAGTTCTTC,CASSLGLAGAYNEQFF
-,TRBV28,TRBD2,TRBJ2-3,TGTGCCAGCACGCATCGACTAGCGGGACTTAGAGGCACAGATACGCAGTATTTT,CASTHRLAGLRGTDTQYF
once,TRBV6-5,-,TRBJ2-1,TGTGCCAGCAGTTACTCGATCCCTGGAGGCAATGAGCAGTTCTTC,CASSYSIPGGNEQFF
once,TRBV4-1,TRBD1,TRBJ1-1,TGCGCCAGCAGCCCGGGACAGGGGAACACTGAAGCTTTCTTT,CASSPGQGNTEAFF
once,TRBV6-4,TRBD1,TRBJ1-5,TGTGCCAGCAGTGACGGGACCCCGGGACAGAGCAATCAGCCCCAGCATTTT,CASSDGTPGQSNQPQHF
-,TRBV7-9,-,TRBJ2-7,TGTGCCAGCAGCTTACAGGGGATCTCCTACGAGCAGTACTTC,CASSLQGISYEQYF
-,TRBV18,-,TRBJ1-6,TGTGCCAGCTCACCACCGTGGGAGCACTCCTATAATTCCCCCCTCCACTTT,CASSPPWEHSYNSPLHF
-,TRBV6-4,-,TRBJ1-2,TGTGCCAGCAGTGACTCGAGACAGAAGGGCTATGGCTACACCTTC,CASSDSRQKGYGYTF
-,TRBV27,TRBD1,TRBJ1-2,TGTGCCAGCAGTTTATGGACAGGATCTGGCTACACCTTC,CASSLWTGSGYTF
-,TRBV30,-,TRBJ2-7,TGTGCCTGGAGCGGGGGTCGGGGTACCTACGAGCAGTACTTC,CAWSGGRGTYEQYF
-,TRBV27,TRBD1,TRBJ2-4,TGTGCCAGCCGGCTGGAATGGGACAGCAAAAACATTCAGTACTTC,CASRLEWDSKNIQYF
few,TRBV10-3,-,TRBJ2-2,TGTGCCATCAGTGACCGACAGGAGGACACCGGGGAGCTGTTTTTT,CAISDRQEDTGELFF
-,TRBV27,TRBD1,TRBJ1-1,TGTGGCTCACGACAACAGGGGGGAACTGAAGCTTTCTTT,CGSRQQGGTEAFF